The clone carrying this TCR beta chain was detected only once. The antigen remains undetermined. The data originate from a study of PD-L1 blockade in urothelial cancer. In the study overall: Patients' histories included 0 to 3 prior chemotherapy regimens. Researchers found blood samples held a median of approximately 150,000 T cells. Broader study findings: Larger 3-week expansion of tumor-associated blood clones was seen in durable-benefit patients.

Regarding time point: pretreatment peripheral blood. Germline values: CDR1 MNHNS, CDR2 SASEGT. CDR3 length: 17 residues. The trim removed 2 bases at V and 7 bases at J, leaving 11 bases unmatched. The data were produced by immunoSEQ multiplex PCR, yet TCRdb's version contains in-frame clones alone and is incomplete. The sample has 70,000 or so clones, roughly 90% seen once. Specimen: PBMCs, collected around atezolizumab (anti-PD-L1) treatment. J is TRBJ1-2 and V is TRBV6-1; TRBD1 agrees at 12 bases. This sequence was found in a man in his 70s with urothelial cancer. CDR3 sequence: CASSEMAGTGGSGGYTF. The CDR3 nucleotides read TGTGCCAGCAGTGAAATGGCCGGGACAGGGGGCAGCGGTGGCTACACCTTC.